The rows below give T cell receptor beta chains drawn from one sample of a study of cytomegalovirus exposure and HLA in healthy donors. Profiled with immunoSEQ multiplex PCR; TCRdb holds only in-frame clones, not every one. The data contain about 200,000 clones, roughly 80% of them singletons. The specimen sequenced was PBMCs. The source is a man aged 25 to 40 in good health and CMV-seronegative. The CDR3 runs from the conserved cysteine through the conserved F or W. The D gene is left open where the match is weak. Not all rows give a size; the values are once, few, many and, for expanded clones, a class.

D gene,clone size,J gene,V gene,CDR3 protein,CDR3 DNA
TRBD2,.,TRBJ2-5,TRBV28,CASSSFGGAGETQYF,TGTGCCAGCAGTTCGTTCGGGGGGGCGGGCGAGACCCAGTACTTC
TRBD1,.,TRBJ1-5,TRBV28,CASLTGNSNQPQHF,TGTGCCAGCCTGACAGGGAATAGCAATCAGCCCCAGCATTTT
.,.,TRBJ1-5,TRBV4-1,CASSQDLGVGPSNQPQHF,TGCGCCAGCAGCCAAGATCTGGGCGTGGGGCCGTCGAATCAGCCCCAGCATTTT
.,.,TRBJ2-6,TRBV18,CASSPTPSPGANVLTF,TGTGCCAGCTCTCCTACCCCGTCCCCTGGGGCCAACGTCCTGACTTTC
.,.,TRBJ1-2,TRBV19,CASSMVEGQNHTF,TGTGCCAGTAGTATGGTCGAGGGTCAGAACCACACCTTC
.,.,TRBJ2-3,TRBV5-1,CASSLGGGTPDTQYF,TGCGCCAGCAGCTTGGGGGGCGGCACCCCGGATACGCAGTATTTT
TRBD1,few,TRBJ1-5,TRBV27,CASSVGQGPNQPQHF,TGTGCCAGCAGTGTCGGACAGGGGCCCAATCAGCCCCAGCATTTT
TRBD2,medium-sized,TRBJ2-3,TRBV6-4,CASSDRVGTSADTQYF,TGTGCCAGCAGTGACCGAGTCGGGACTAGCGCAGATACGCAGTATTTT
TRBD2,.,TRBJ2-7,TRBV27,CASRLAGTFEQYF,TGTGCCAGCAGACTAGCGGGCACCTTCGAGCAGTACTTC
TRBD1,.,TRBJ1-4,TRBV5-1,CASSWGQGPNEKLFF,TGCGCCAGCAGCTGGGGACAGGGGCCGAATGAAAAACTGTTTTTT
.,.,TRBJ2-1,TRBV19,CASSTDTFRDEQFF,TGTGCCAGTTCTACCGACACCTTTCGTGATGAGCAGTTCTTC
.,.,TRBJ2-1,TRBV10-3,CAISENPTNEQFF,TGTGCCATCAGTGAAAACCCTACCAATGAGCAGTTCTTC
.,few,TRBJ1-3,TRBV28,CASSLSQRGSGNTIYF,TGTGCCAGCAGTTTATCCCAGAGAGGCTCTGGAAACACCATATATTTT
TRBD1,.,TRBJ1-2,TRBV7-9,CASSLAGGGDHYGYTF,TGTGCCAGCAGCTTAGCAGGGGGCGGGGACCATTATGGCTACACCTTC
TRBD1,once,TRBJ2-2,TRBV7-9,CASSNTNRGANTGELFF,TGTGCCAGCAGCAATACAAACAGGGGCGCGAACACCGGGGAGCTGTTTTTT
.,.,TRBJ2-1,TRBV4-3,CASSQGGMWRKFF,TGCGCCAGCAGCCAAGGTGGTATGTGGAGAAAGTTCTTC
.,.,TRBJ1-1,TRBV11-2,CASSPLRQTEAFF,TGTGCCAGCAGCCCCCTGCGACAGACTGAAGCTTTCTTT
TRBD1,.,TRBJ2-5,TRBV12-5,CASGLRGDRGETQYF,TGTGCTAGTGGTCTCCGGGGGGACAGGGGAGAGACCCAGTACTTC
.,.,TRBJ1-2,TRBV2,CASSEAGRDIGFNYGYTF,TGTGCCAGCAGTGAAGCAGGCAGGGACATAGGATTTAACTATGGCTACACCTTC
.,.,TRBJ2-7,TRBV2,CASRDFQIEQYF,TGTGCCAGCCGGGACTTCCAGATAGAGCAGTACTTC
.,.,TRBJ1-5,TRBV18,CASSPSLNQPQHF,TGTGCCAGCTCACCCTCCTTAAATCAGCCCCAGCATTTT
.,once,TRBJ2-2,TRBV7-3,CASTPVGGASTGELFF,TGTGCCAGCACCCCCGTGGGGGGGGCAAGCACCGGGGAGCTGTTTTTT
.,once,TRBJ2-3,TRBV5-6,CASSLAPGWGNTDTQYF,TGTGCCAGCAGCTTGGCCCCGGGGTGGGGAAACACAGATACGCAGTATTTT
TRBD2,.,TRBJ2-1,TRBV9,CASSPTGLQLRGGYNEQFF,TGTGCCAGCAGCCCAACAGGATTGCAACTCCGGGGGGGTTACAATGAGCAGTTCTTC
.,few,TRBJ2-7,TRBV4-3,CASSQETGINYEQYF,TGCGCCAGCAGCCAAGAAACAGGGATTAACTACGAGCAGTACTTC
TRBD2,.,TRBJ2-1,TRBV4-2,CASSQEIAGVYNEQFF,TGTGCCAGCAGCCAAGAGATAGCGGGGGTTTACAATGAGCAGTTCTTC
.,.,TRBJ2-5,TRBV9,CASSVGVERRETQYF,TGTGCCAGCAGCGTCGGGGTAGAGAGGAGAGAGACCCAGTACTTC
TRBD1,.,TRBJ2-4,TRBV9,CASSGRQGTIQYF,TGTGCCAGCAGCGGCCGACAGGGGACCATTCAGTACTTC
.,once,TRBJ2-7,TRBV29-1,CSVEVTGYEQYF,TGCAGCGTTGAAGTCACAGGGTACGAGCAGTACTTC
.,.,TRBJ1-1,TRBV7-6,CASSSRVSESEAFF,TGTGCCAGCAGCTCGAGAGTCAGCGAGTCTGAAGCTTTCTTT
TRBD1,.,TRBJ2-7,TRBV19,CASSIDIRDRVGEQYF,TGTGCCAGTAGTATAGATATCCGGGACAGGGTCGGCGAGCAGTACTTC
.,.,TRBJ2-1,TRBV7-2,CASTGRRNEQFF,TGTGCCAGCACGGGGAGGAGGAATGAGCAGTTCTTC
.,.,TRBJ1-2,TRBV20-1,CSAYDSHGYTF,TGCAGTGCTTATGACTCACATGGCTACACCTTC
.,.,TRBJ2-1,TRBV15,CATSRDRVDNEQFF,TGTGCCACCAGCAGAGACAGGGTAGACAATGAGCAGTTCTTC
.,.,TRBJ1-5,TRBV19,CASSIGQNSNQPQHF,TGTGCCAGTAGTATAGGGCAGAATAGCAATCAGCCCCAGCATTTT
.,.,TRBJ1-1,TRBV7-9,CSSSFAGTEAFF,TGTTCCAGCAGCTTTGCGGGCACTGAAGCTTTCTTT
TRBD1,.,TRBJ2-2,TRBV5-1,CASSASTGAGELFF,TGCGCCAGCAGCGCTTCGACAGGGGCCGGGGAGCTGTTTTTT
.,.,TRBJ1-1,TRBV7-9,CASSYTGTEAFF,TGTGCCAGCAGCTACACAGGGACTGAAGCTTTCTTT
.,.,TRBJ2-7,TRBV27,CASSLSSPVGGTYEQYF,TGTGCCAGCAGTTTATCCTCCCCGGTCGGGGGTACGTACGAGCAGTACTTC
TRBD2,.,TRBJ2-3,TRBV5-1,CASGGGGSSDTQYF,TGCGCCAGCGGGGGCGGGGGGTCGTCAGATACGCAGTATTTT
.,.,TRBJ1-1,TRBV27,CASSFLRDTEAFF,TGTGCCAGCAGTTTTCTCCGGGATACTGAAGCTTTCTTT
.,few,TRBJ1-5,TRBV5-5,CASSLDFTSNQPQHF,TGTGCCAGCAGCCTGGACTTTACGAGCAATCAGCCCCAGCATTTT
TRBD2,.,TRBJ2-1,TRBV13,CASSIRAGVTYNEQFF,TGTGCCAGCAGCATCAGGGCGGGGGTTACCTACAATGAGCAGTTCTTC
.,.,TRBJ1-1,TRBV5-1,CASSLRSRVLDYTEAFF,TGCGCCAGCAGCTTGCGGTCTCGGGTGCTGGATTACACTGAAGCTTTCTTT
.,.,TRBJ2-3,TRBV11-2,CASIRGSGGTDTQYF,TGTGCCAGCATAAGGGGCTCAGGGGGCACAGATACGCAGTATTTT